The 21 T cell receptor beta chains below come from one sample, sequenced in a study of cytomegalovirus exposure and HLA in healthy donors. PCR was performed using 60 Vbeta and 13 Jbeta primers. Method: immunoSEQ multiplex PCR; TCRdb's copy keeps in-frame clones and lacks some. The sample has roughly 150,000 clones; roughly 80% are singletons. The sequencing sample was made of PBMCs. Receptors were obtained from a male donor in good health and CMV-seronegative.

This clone was counted only a few times. The chain links TRBV15 to TRBJ1-4; D is undetermined. This CDR3 region has 15 residues. Trimming took off 5 bases at V and 8 bases at J, with 18 bases between the two ends. CDR1 is LNHNV, CDR2 YYDKDF, per germline (reference sequence). The CDR3 region has the DNA TGTGCCACCAGCTTAGATAGGACCCGAGGGGAAAAACTGTTTTTT. As protein: CATSLDRTRGEKLFF.

V is TRBV12-5 and J is TRBJ2-3; D is uncertain. Germline assignment: CDR1 LGHNT and CDR2 FRNRAP. V was trimmed by 4 bases and J by 8 bases, leaving 10 bases between them. This CDR3 is 12 amino acids long. The CDR3 reads CASGSLYTTQYF. The CDR3 DNA sequence: TGTGCTAGTGGTTCCCTTTACACTACGCAGTATTTT.

The CDR3 DNA is TGTGCCATCGGGACAGAAGCCTACGAGCAGTACTTC. Amino acid sequence: CAIGTEAYEQYF. The chain recombines TRBV10-3 with TRBJ2-7; 7 nucleotides align to TRBD1. Germline loops: CDR1 ENHRY, CDR2 SYGVKD. The V and J ends lost 8 bases and 2 bases, in that order; junction bases with no gene match: 3. The CDR3 extends over 12 amino acids.

V is TRBV5-1 and J is TRBJ2-3, with D tentatively TRBD1 (6 bases). This CDR3 is 15 amino acids long. V lost 4 bases and J 1 base, leaving 13 bases between the germline ends. Germline loops: CDR1 SGHRS, CDR2 YFSETQ. CDR3 bases: TGCGCCAGCAGCATACAGGGCCCAGGCACAGATACGCAGTATTTT. As protein: CASSIQGPGTDTQYF.

J is TRBJ2-5 and V is TRBV7-9; D uncertain. The germline V and J ends were trimmed by 6 bases and 2 bases, with 10 bases remaining between them. CDR1 is SEHNR, CDR2 FQNEAQ, per germline (reference sequence). The CDR3 spans 13 residues. The CDR3 DNA reads as TGTGCCAGCAGTCCGCCGCGGCAAGAGACCCAGTACTTC. Translating gives CASSPPRQETQYF.

With respect to this clone: It is likely a read error, because the conserved phenylalanine at the end of the CDR3 is missing. The limits of the CDR3 on the DNA are not certain, so only TCRdb's listed CDR3 is given. CDR3 in amino acids: CASSRMTGTGANGLFL. This sequence joins TRBV9 and TRBJ1-1; TRBD1 is the table's D call, not checked against the DNA. The CDR3 length is 16 residues, termini included. Germline lookup yields CDR1 SGDLS and CDR2 YYNGEE.

The V and J genes are TRBV5-1 and TRBJ1-6; perhaps TRBD1 as D (6 bases). Trimming pared 3 bases from V and 1 base from J, leaving 8 bases between. The germline gives CDR1 SGHRS, CDR2 YFSETQ. The CDR3 spans 15 residues. This CDR3 is CASSYRDSYNSPLHF. Written as DNA, the CDR3 is TGCGCCAGCAGCTACAGGGATTCCTATAATTCACCCCTCCACTTT.

The J gene is TRBJ1-2, the V gene TRBV2; perhaps TRBD1 as D (5 bases). The germline gives CDR1 SNHLY, CDR2 FYNNEI. The CDR3 has 14 amino acids. Trimming took 7 bases from V and 2 from J, leaving 14 bases between them. CDR3 nucleotides: TGTGCCAGCACGCGGGACCAAGACAACTATGGCTACACCTTC. Residues: CASTRDQDNYGYTF.

CDR3: CASSQQAYTEAFF. The CDR3 region has the DNA TGTGCCAGCAGCCAACAGGCTTACACTGAAGCTTTCTTT. This rearrangement joins TRBV4-2 to TRBJ1-1; the D is unclear. From germline, CDR1 is LGHNA and CDR2 YNFKEQ. Between the trimmed V and J ends, which lost 2 bases and 3 bases, there was a span of 7 bases. The CDR3 is made up of 13 amino acids.

CDR3 nucleotide sequence: TGTGCCAGCAGCTCACTATCATCTGGGCAGTTCTTC. It is translated as CASSSLSSGQFF. V is TRBV6-5 and J is TRBJ2-1; no clear D. The germline CDR1 and CDR2 sequences are MNHEY and SVGAGI. The CDR3 contains 12 residues. V was trimmed by 6 bases and J by 12 bases, leaving 15 bases between them.

This clone has just a few counts. The rearrangement joins TRBV19 to TRBJ2-1, with TRBD2 as a possible D gene (6 bases). Germline V lookup: CDR1 LNHDA, CDR2 SQIVND (reference sequence). This CDR3 spans 15 amino acids. V was pared by 5 bases and J by 6 bases, with 17 bases between. CDR3 nucleotides: TGTGCCAGTAGTCCCTTGGGGGGAATCACCAATGAGCAGTTCTTC. Protein: CASSPLGGITNEQFF.

The V and J genes are TRBV5-6 and TRBJ1-4; D unclear. The CDR3 is 14 amino acids. Germline values: CDR1 SGHDT, CDR2 YYEEEE. The V end lost 5 bases, the J end lost 7 bases, and 15 bases lay between the germline ends. CDR3 sequence: CASSLPGISEKLFF. The DNA for the CDR3 is TGTGCCAGCAGTTTGCCCGGGATAAGTGAAAAACTGTTTTTT.

The chain has TRBV7-2 and TRBJ2-1, with 7 bases that match TRBD1. This CDR3 comprises 15 residues. The trim removed 5 bases at V and 10 bases at J, leaving 14 bases unmatched. The germline gives CDR1 SGHTA, CDR2 FQGNSA. CDR3: CASSPQARQGGEQFF. DNA for the CDR3: TGTGCCAGCAGCCCCCAGGCCCGACAGGGCGGGGAGCAGTTCTTC. Together with reference TRBV7-2 and TRBJ2-1, the CDR3 gives the full variable domain: GAGVSQSPSNKVTEKGKDVELRCDPISGHTALYWYRQSLGQGLEFLIYFQGNSAPDKSGLPSDRFSAERTGGSVSTLTIQRTQQEDSAVYLCASSPQARQGGEQFFGPGTRLTVL.

This clone has just a few counts. The chain has TRBV20-1 and TRBJ2-5; 7 bases map to TRBD1. CDR1 and CDR2 (germline): DFQATT, SNEGSKA (reference sequence). This CDR3 region has 11 residues. The CDR3 bases are TGCGGGGGACAGATCCAAGAGACCCAGTACTTC. Its translation: CGGQIQETQYF.

The chain links TRBV19 to TRBJ1-4; tentatively, D is TRBD1 (6 bases). This CDR3 spans 16 amino acids. Trimming removed 5 bases from V and 8 bases from J, with 21 bases in between. Looked up from germline, CDR1 is LNHDA and CDR2 is SQIVND (reference sequence). CDR3 loop: CASSGRRGLVEEKLFF. The CDR3, as DNA: TGTGCCAGTAGTGGCCGCAGGGGTTTGGTTGAAGAAAAACTGTTTTTT.

A few counts support this clone. The V gene is TRBV9, the J gene TRBJ1-1, with 8 bases lining up with TRBD1. This CDR3 contains 15 residues. V dropped 0 bases and J dropped 8; count of bases not matched to a gene: 9. CDR1 and CDR2 from the germline V gene are SGDLS and YYNGEE. As DNA, the CDR3 is TGTGCCAGCAGCGTAGGGGCAGGGGGCCGAAGAGAAGCTTTCTTT. Its translation: CASSVGAGGRREAFF.

The chain uses TRBV6-5 and TRBJ1-4; TRBD1 matches 10 bases. Trimming at V came to 6 bases and at J to 8 bases, leaving 9 bases not matched to a gene. Germline CDR1 MNHEY, CDR2 SVGAGI. The CDR3 sequence is 15 residues long. CDR3 sequence: CASRGGQGISEKLFF. CDR3 coding DNA: TGTGCCAGCAGGGGGGGACAGGGGATAAGCGAAAAACTGTTTTTT.

On this clone itself: Other DNA sequences from this sample encode an identical CDR3 as well. This chain links TRBV27 with TRBJ2-1, with 9 bases aligning to TRBD2. CDR3 length equals 14 residues. The V segment lost 2 bases and the J segment 4 bases; nucleotides outside the gene matches: 0. Per the germline V gene, CDR1 is MNHEY and CDR2 is SMNVEV (reference sequence). CDR3 sequence: CASSLAGGYNEQFF. The CDR3 nucleotides read TGTGCCAGCAGTTTAGCGGGGGGGTACAATGAGCAGTTCTTC.

Comments on this clone: The same CDR3 also results from other DNA sequences found in this sample. The chain has TRBV7-8 and TRBJ1-6; 8 bases are shared with TRBD1. Germline CDR1 reads SGHVS; CDR2 reads FQNEAQ. The CDR3 extends over 15 amino acids. J gave up 8 bases and V 7 bases, and 10 bases lay outside the gene matches. The chain's CDR3 is CASTGDGQGHSPLHF. CDR3 nucleotides: TGTGCCAGCACTGGGGACGGACAGGGCCATTCACCCCTCCACTTT.

The chain has TRBV10-3 and TRBJ1-3, with TRBD1 matching 7 bases. The CDR3 loop spans 14 amino acids. With V trimmed by 10 bases and J by 0 bases, 6 bases remained unmatched. The germline V gene has CDR1 ENHRY and CDR2 SYGVKD. Here the CDR3 reads CATRDSRSGNTIYF. CDR3 in DNA: TGTGCCACCAGGGACAGCCGCTCTGGAAACACCATATATTTT.

V is TRBV30 and J is TRBJ2-5; 14 bases fit TRBD2. The CDR3 has 17 residues. The V and J ends lost 0 bases and 5 bases, in that order; junction bases with no gene match: 8. Per the germline V gene, CDR1 is GTSNPN and CDR2 is SVGIG (reference sequence). The CDR3 loop is CAWSVRRTSGGFETQYF. The CDR3 DNA follows: TGTGCCTGGAGTGTACGGAGGACTAGCGGGGGGTTCGAGACCCAGTACTTC.